These T cell receptor beta chains were read from a single sample in a study of patients and donors after allogeneic stem cell transplantation. TCRdb called the RT-PCR reads again in MiXCR, with one record for every CDR3 protein. The sample records under 200,000 distinct CDR3 sequences, roughly 22% being singletons. Sequencing used blood, either unsorted or a sorted T cell fraction (not recorded which). These receptors all stem from a human donor who was either an allogeneic HSCT recipient or a stem cell or donor lymphocyte infusion donor (not recorded which). It is not recorded whose cells these are; they may come from a transplant donor. Each CDR3 is given with its conserved first and last residue. The D gene is left open where the match is weak. Clone size, where shown, is once, few, many, or a class for clones that have expanded.

>TRBJ1-3|.|TRBV20-1|.
CSALQNSGNTIYF
TGCAGTGCGCTACAGAACTCTGGAAACACCATATATTTT
>TRBJ1-3|few|TRBV29-1|.
CSVENGGNTIYF
TGCAGCGTTGAAAACGGGGGAAACACCATATATTTT
>TRBJ2-1|.|TRBV20-1|TRBD2
CSARDTSGGDEQFF
TGCAGTGCTAGAGATACTAGCGGGGGTGATGAGCAGTTCTTC
>TRBJ2-1|.|TRBV29-1|.
CSVDPGPYNEQFF
TGCAGCGTTGACCCGGGCCCATACAATGAGCAGTTCTTC
>TRBJ1-2|.|TRBV6-5|.
CASIRWGGGYTF
TGTGCCAGCATTCGGTGGGGGGGTGGCTACACCTTC
>TRBJ2-5|few|TRBV5-1|.
CASSLIVSGAETQYF
TGCGCCAGCAGCTTGATTGTATCCGGGGCAGAGACCCAGTACTTC
>TRBJ1-4|.|TRBV12-3/TRBV12-4|TRBD1
CASRTGTGSATNEKLFF
TGTGCCAGCAGGACCGGGACAGGTTCAGCAACTAATGAAAAACTGTTTTTT
>TRBJ1-1|few|TRBV6-5|TRBD1
CASDPQTGSEAFF
TGTGCCAGCGACCCCCAGACAGGGAGCGAAGCTTTCTTT
>TRBJ1-5|.|TRBV7-2|.
CASSLPSQPQHF
TGTGCCAGCAGCTTGCCATCCCAGCCCCAGCATTTT
>TRBJ1-1|many|TRBV20-1|.
CSARQAGEAFF
TGCAGTGCTAGGCAGGCGGGTGAAGCTTTCTTT
>TRBJ2-7|few|TRBV6-4|TRBD1
CASNTLSQGKQYF
TGTGCCAGCAATACTCTTTCACAGGGGAAGCAGTACTTC
>TRBJ2-3|.|TRBV6-6|TRBD2
CASITSGKSTDTQYF
TGTGCCAGCATCACTAGCGGGAAAAGCACAGATACGCAGTATTTT
>TRBJ2-5|.|TRBV4-1|TRBD2
CASSPLWEGETQYF
TGCGCCAGCAGCCCCCTCTGGGAGGGAGAGACCCAGTACTTC
>TRBJ1-2|few|TRBV20-1|TRBD1
CSARDPVGGKGARYGYTF
TGCAGTGCTAGAGATCCGGTCGGGGGAAAGGGGGCCCGCTATGGCTACACCTTC
>TRBJ2-5|few|TRBV7-2|.
CASSLGSGSQVQETQYF
TGTGCCAGCAGCTTAGGATCAGGCTCCCAGGTCCAAGAGACCCAGTACTTC
>TRBJ2-7|.|TRBV15|TRBD1
CATSETGGSYEQYF
TGTGCCACCAGCGAAACAGGGGGCTCTTACGAGCAGTACTTC
>TRBJ2-5|.|TRBV24-1|TRBD2
CATSDAKLAGSSETQYF
TGTGCCACCAGTGATGCCAAACTAGCGGGGAGTAGTGAGACCCAGTACTTC
>TRBJ2-7|.|TRBV27|.
CASSKDRTDYEQYF
TGTGCCAGCAGTAAAGACAGGACAGACTACGAGCAGTACTTC
>TRBJ1-6|few|TRBV5-1|TRBD1
CASSTAGTGTMAPLHF
TGCGCCAGCAGCACCGCCGGGACAGGGACCATGGCACCCCTCCACTTT
>TRBJ1-5|.|TRBV7-8|.
CASSTGGSYDQPQHF
TGTGCCAGCAGCACGGGGGGGTCTTACGATCAGCCCCAGCATTTT
>TRBJ1-4|.|TRBV20-1|TRBD1
CSASTGGVNEKLFF
TGCAGTGCGTCGACAGGGGGAGTTAATGAAAAACTGTTTTTT
>TRBJ2-1|.|TRBV3-1|TRBD2
CASSPYPTSEGFVYNEQFF
TGTGCCAGCAGCCCTTACCCGACTAGCGAGGGGTTCGTCTACAATGAGCAGTTCTTC
>TRBJ2-2|.|TRBV29-1|.
CSVAGDTGELFF
TGCAGCGTTGCAGGGGACACCGGGGAGCTGTTTTTT
>TRBJ2-7|few|TRBV5-1|TRBD2
CASSKRTSIGYEQYF
TGCGCCAGCAGCAAGAGGACTAGTATCGGTTACGAGCAGTACTTC
>TRBJ2-1|.|TRBV12-3/TRBV12-4|.
CAIALAYKTNNEQFF
TGTGCCATCGCCCTAGCGTACAAGACAAACAATGAGCAGTTCTTC
>TRBJ1-5|.|TRBV10-3|TRBD1
CATRRTGDNQPQHF
TGTGCCACCCGCAGGACAGGCGACAATCAGCCCCAGCATTTT
>TRBJ2-1|.|TRBV20-1|TRBD2
CSATSGGAWDEQFF
TGCAGTGCAACTAGCGGGGGGGCTTGGGATGAGCAGTTCTTC
>TRBJ2-5|many|TRBV9|TRBD2
CASSVVPLAGGEETQYF
TGTGCCAGCAGCGTAGTACCCTTGGCGGGAGGCGAAGAGACCCAGTACTTC